A selection of T cell receptor beta chains follows, all from one sample in a study of blood T cell repertoires in COVID-19. Here immunoSEQ multiplex PCR was the method, and the copy in TCRdb shows in-frame clones only, minus some. The table lists approximately 150,000 clones, less than 90% of them singletons, with 2.5% to 3% in the top ten. Specimen: peripheral blood. These receptor sequences come from a human donor with COVID-19, enrolled during active disease. The donor label of this sample is uncertain. Each CDR3 is given with its conserved first and last residue. A D gene is named only where the DNA matches it firmly. The size field is filled for only some rows; it gives once, few, many or a size class.

d_gene	v_gene	j_gene	abundance	CDR3nt	CDR3aa
.	TRBV2	TRBJ1-6	few	TGTGCCAGGAGGGAGGGGGATTCACCCCTCCACTTT	CARREGDSPLHF
.	TRBV3-1/TRBV3-2	TRBJ2-1	.	TGTGCCAGCAGCCGGGGGGAATCCTACAATGAGCAGTTCTTC	CASSRGESYNEQFF
TRBD1	TRBV29-1	TRBJ1-5	.	TGCAGCGTTGTGACGGACAGGGGGCAGCCCCAGCATTTT	CSVVTDRGQPQHF
TRBD2	TRBV5-6	TRBJ2-3	.	TGTGCCAGCACCCCCCTGCGGGGGGGCCGGGGACCAGATACGCAGTATTTT	CASTPLRGGRGPDTQYF
TRBD1	TRBV30	TRBJ1-4	.	TGTGCCTGGAACCGGGACAGAGGAGAAAAACTGTTTTTT	CAWNRDRGEKLFF
TRBD1	TRBV6-5	TRBJ1-6	.	TGTGCCAGCAGTCCGGGACAGGGGTATTCACCCCTCCACTTT	CASSPGQGYSPLHF
.	TRBV7-9	TRBJ2-7	.	TGTGCCAGCAGCCTCTTTAGGGTCCTCGGGCAGGGTGGTTACGAGCAGTACTTC	CASSLFRVLGQGGYEQYF
.	TRBV7-3	TRBJ2-4	.	TGTGCCAGCAGCTTAGATAGGAGGAGGGGAAACATTCAGTACTTC	CASSLDRRRGNIQYF
TRBD1	TRBV4-1	TRBJ1-5	.	TGCGCCAGCAGCCTTAGGACAGGGGGAAGCAATCAGCCCCAGCATTTT	CASSLRTGGSNQPQHF
.	TRBV30	TRBJ1-1	.	TGTGCCTGGGGTAGAAGTCGGAGCACTGAAGCTTTCTTT	CAWGRSRSTEAFF
TRBD1	TRBV7-3	TRBJ1-1	.	TGTGCCAGCAGCCCCGACAGGGGGCATACTGAAGCTTTCTTT	CASSPDRGHTEAFF
.	TRBV6-2/TRBV6-3	TRBJ1-1	.	TGTGCCAGCAGCGCAGACAGAACCACTGAAGCTTTCTTT	CASSADRTTEAFF
TRBD2	TRBV5-1	TRBJ2-5	.	TGCGCCAGCAGCTTGGGCGGGGGCCAAGAGACCCAGTACTTC	CASSLGGGQETQYF
TRBD1	TRBV9	TRBJ2-7	.	TGTGCCAGCAGCGTCTCCGGGACAGGGGCCTACGAGCAGTACTTC	CASSVSGTGAYEQYF
.	TRBV15	TRBJ1-3	.	TGTGCCACCAGCCTCAGGGGACCTGGAAACACCATATATTTT	CATSLRGPGNTIYF
TRBD1	TRBV6-2/TRBV6-3	TRBJ1-1	.	TGTGCCAGCAGTACCACAGGGGACACTGAAGCTTTCTTT	CASSTTGDTEAFF
.	TRBV19	TRBJ2-7	.	TGTGCCAGTAGTAGGGTGGGGAGAGGCGAGCAGTACTTC	CASSRVGRGEQYF
TRBD1	TRBV29-1	TRBJ2-1	.	TGCAGCGTTGAAGAGCGCCAGGGGGCATGGTTCTTC	CSVEERQGAWFF
TRBD2	TRBV30	TRBJ2-1	.	TGTGCCTGGGGAGCCGGGACTAGCGGGGGGCAGTTCTTC	CAWGAGTSGGQFF
.	TRBV12-5	TRBJ2-7	.	TGTGCTAGTGGTTTGGGGACTAACGAGCAGTACTTC	CASGLGTNEQYF
.	TRBV19	TRBJ2-7	.	TGTGCCAGTAGTATTGAGGGGGTCTACGAGCAGTACTTC	CASSIEGVYEQYF
.	TRBV5-1	TRBJ1-2	.	TGCGCCAGCAGCCTTGACACTCGGAACTATGGCTACACCTTC	CASSLDTRNYGYTF
TRBD2	TRBV5-1	TRBJ2-7	.	TGCGCCAGCAGCGTAAGCGGGAGCTCCTACGAGCAGTACTTC	CASSVSGSSYEQYF
.	TRBV9	TRBJ2-2	.	TGTGCCAGCAGCGAGGAATACGACACAGGGATTAGGACCGGGGAGCTGTTTTTT	CASSEEYDTGIRTGELFF
.	TRBV18	TRBJ1-2	.	TGTGCCAGCTCCCTTTTCGACAGACCGAACTATGGCTACACCTTC	CASSLFDRPNYGYTF
TRBD2	TRBV19	TRBJ2-5	.	TGTGCCAGTAGTATGCGGGGGGGCGGAGAGACCCAGTACTTC	CASSMRGGGETQYF
TRBD2	TRBV2	TRBJ2-7	.	TGTGCCAGCAGTGGCCAGGCGGGAGCCCACGAGCAGTACTTC	CASSGQAGAHEQYF
.	TRBV7-9	TRBJ1-6	.	TGTGCCAGCAGCTTCCACCTAAGTAATTCACCCCTCCACTTT	CASSFHLSNSPLHF
TRBD1	TRBV5-6	TRBJ1-3	.	TGTGCCAGCAGCCCGGGACAGGGGGACTCTGGAAACACCATATATTTT	CASSPGQGDSGNTIYF
TRBD1	TRBV3-1/TRBV3-2	TRBJ1-2	.	TGTGCCAGCAGGCGGGACAGGGGCTATGGCTACACCTTC	CASRRDRGYGYTF
TRBD1	TRBV5-1	TRBJ2-7	.	TGCGCCAGCAGCTTGGCCTTAGACAGGGGGCTCGAGCAGTACTTC	CASSLALDRGLEQYF
.	TRBV9	TRBJ2-2	.	TGTGCCAGCAGCGTAGTACCCTTCGGCACCGGGGAGCTGTTTTTT	CASSVVPFGTGELFF